The 26 T cell receptor beta chains given below trace back to one sample, sequenced in a study of CD8+ T cells in alopecia areata. Sequencing used cDNA as its template, made by extracting RNA and reverse transcribing it. Sequenced by immunoSEQ multiplex PCR; TCRdb stores in-frame clones only, minus some. The table has fewer than 40,000 clones, around 50% seen once. The sample was NKG2D-high CD8+ T cells sorted from blood. The receptors originated from a human donor with alopecia areata.

This clone was recorded only once. V is TRBV2 and J is TRBJ2-5; 9 positions agree with TRBD1. Germline CDR1 reads SNHLY; CDR2 reads FYNNEI. The CDR3 loop spans 13 amino acids. The trim removed 6 bases at V and 4 bases at J, leaving 3 bases unmatched. The CDR3 loop reads CASRTGGTETQYF. CDR3 nucleotide sequence: TGTGCCAGCAGAACAGGGGGCACAGAGACCCAGTACTTC.

This chain uses TRBV9 with TRBJ2-7, with D possibly being TRBD2 (6 bases). The CDR3 has 14 amino acids. CDR1 SGDLS and CDR2 YYNGEE come from the germline V gene. The V gene lost 3 bases and the J gene lost 2 bases, with 12 bases spanning the gap. The CDR3 region has the DNA TGTGCCAGCAGCGGGAGGGACCTGGCCTACGAGCAGTACTTC. Encoded protein: CASSGRDLAYEQYF.

The chain has TRBV2 and TRBJ1-1; D possibly corresponds to TRBD1 (5 bases). Germline V gene data show CDR1 as SNHLY and CDR2 as FYNNEI. The CDR3 spans 14 residues. The V end lost 7 bases, the J end lost 4 bases, and 16 bases lay between the germline ends. CDR3 coding DNA: TGTGCCAGCACCTATGGGGGAAGGGGCACTGAAGCTTTCTTT. Its translation is CASTYGGRGTEAFF.

The table lists this clone with a few counts. V is TRBV27 and J is TRBJ2-5; TRBD1 agrees at 11 bases. The junction had 10 bases not matched to a gene; V was cut back by 5 bases and J by 5 bases. There are 16 residues in the CDR3. CDR1 is MNHEY, CDR2 SMNVEV, per germline (reference sequence). The CDR3 DNA reads as TGTGCCAGCAGTAGAGGACAGGGGGCGGTTTGGGAGACCCAGTACTTC. This gives the protein CASSRGQGAVWETQYF.

This clone was seen a few times. This sequence joins TRBV9 and TRBJ2-1; TRBD1 or TRBD2 may be the D gene (5 bases each). Trimming stripped 3 bases from V and 7 bases from J, with 11 bases between. The CDR3 totals 13 residues. Germline V gene sequence: CDR1 SGDLS, CDR2 YYNGEE. Written as DNA, the CDR3 is TGTGCCAGCAGCGACCATTGGGGGAATGAGCAGTTCTTC. This codes for CASSDHWGNEQFF.

The chain links TRBV21-1 to TRBJ1-1; the DNA was not used to check the table's D call, TRBD1. TRBV21-1 is labeled a pseudogene. The CDR3 is made up of 13 amino acids. The CDR3 spells CASSEDRGAEAFF. In DNA, the CDR3 is TGTGCCAGCAGCGAAGACAGGGGCGCTGAAGCTTTCTTT.

This clone is labeled as medium-sized. The rearrangement joins TRBV4-1 to TRBJ2-7; D is undetermined. CDR1 and CDR2 from the germline V gene are MGHRA and YSYEKL. The CDR3 sequence is 14 residues long. V dropped 4 bases and J dropped 0 bases, with 10 bases sitting between them. CDR3 loop: CASSPSTDSYEQYF. DNA for the CDR3: TGCGCCAGCAGCCCCTCGACGGACTCCTACGAGCAGTACTTC.

This clone has just a few counts. CDR3 DNA sequence: TGTGCCAGCAGCCAGACGGTCAACACTGAAGCTTTCTTT. Protein product: CASSQTVNTEAFF. The J gene is TRBJ1-1, the V gene TRBV7-9; D unresolved. Germline values: CDR1 SEHNR, CDR2 FQNEAQ (reference sequence). Trimming shortened V by 5 bases and J by 2 bases, and 9 bases separated the two germline ends. The CDR3 consists of 13 residues.

The rearrangement joins TRBV19 to TRBJ2-1, with D possibly TRBD1 on 6 matching bases. The germline gives CDR1 LNHDA, CDR2 SQIVND (reference sequence). The V end was cut by 3 bases, the J end by 5 bases, with 8 bases between. This CDR3 spans 13 amino acids. CDR3 sequence reads: CASSMNRDNEQFF. The CDR3 DNA sequence: TGTGCCAGTAGTATGAACAGGGACAATGAGCAGTTCTTC.

The sample holds a few counts of this clone. The chain joins TRBV5-6 to TRBJ2-3, with TRBD2 matching over 8 bases. The germline gives CDR1 SGHDT, CDR2 YYEEEE. This CDR3 region has 17 residues. V gave up 0 bases and J gave up 2 bases; unmatched junction bases: 8. CDR3 in amino acids: CASSLGTGTSLTDTQYF. The DNA for the CDR3 is TGTGCCAGCAGCTTGGGTACCGGGACTAGTCTCACAGATACGCAGTATTTT.

Here the CDR3 reads CASSEARRGANTGELFF. The CDR3 region has the DNA TGTGCCAGCAGTGAAGCGCGAAGGGGCGCGAACACCGGGGAGCTGTTTTTT. The chain recombines TRBV2 with TRBJ2-2, with D possibly TRBD1 on 5 matching bases. Germline-derived CDR1 and CDR2 are SNHLY and FYNNEI. V was shortened by 0 bases and J by 0 bases, with 11 bases between the two germline ends. The CDR3 consists of 17 residues.

This chain links TRBV7-3 with TRBJ2-3; 8 bases fit TRBD2. CDR1 and CDR2 (germline): SGHTA, FQGTGA. CDR3 length: 15 residues. The junction had 5 bases not matched to a gene; V was cut back by 5 bases and J by 1 base. The CDR3 region has the DNA TGTGCCAGCAGCCCCGGGGGGGGAGGCACAGATACGCAGTATTTT. Its translation is CASSPGGGGTDTQYF.

J is TRBJ1-5 and V is TRBV6-5; 8 bases agree with TRBD1. The germline V gene has CDR1 MNHEY and CDR2 SVGAGI. With 6 bases clipped from V and 6 bases from J, the junction kept 10 bases outside the gene matches. This CDR3 is 15 amino acids long. CDR3 sequence (DNA): TGTGCCAGCAGCGACAGGGGCAATCTGTTTCAGCCCCAGCATTTT. As protein: CASSDRGNLFQPQHF.

This clone showed up just once. The chain links TRBV18 to TRBJ2-2, with 14 bases identical to TRBD2. The germline V gene has CDR1 KGHSH and CDR2 LQKENI. The CDR3 consists of 19 residues. V trimming: 3 bases; J trimming: 3 bases; junction bases outside the gene matches: 9. The CDR3 sequence is CASSPSTSGRAEDTGELFF. CDR3 nucleotide sequence: TGTGCCAGCTCACCTTCGACTAGCGGGAGGGCCGAGGACACCGGGGAGCTGTTTTTT.

V is TRBV29-1 and J is TRBJ2-7; 7 nucleotides line up with TRBD1. CDR1 is SQVTM and CDR2 is ANQGSEA in the germline V gene. Trimming at V came to 4 bases and at J to 5 bases, leaving 11 bases not matched to a gene. CDR3 length equals 14 residues. The DNA of the CDR3 is TGCAGCGTTGGGGGACAGTTGGGTAAAAACGAGCAGTACTTC. This codes for CSVGGQLGKNEQYF.

The chain carries TRBV6-1 and TRBJ1-2, with D tentatively TRBD1 (6 bases). V gave up 5 bases and J gave up 4 bases, with 11 bases separating them. This CDR3 is 13 amino acids long. From germline, CDR1 is MNHNS and CDR2 SASEGT. CDR3 nucleotide sequence: TGTGCCAGCAGTCACGGACAGCTCTATGGCTACACCTTC. Amino acid sequence: CASSHGQLYGYTF.

This clone was observed a few times. The genes are TRBV14 and TRBJ2-3; D gene unclear. The ends were cut back, 3 bases at V and 2 bases at J, with 0 bases in the middle. Germline loops: CDR1 SGHDN, CDR2 FVKESK. There are 11 residues in the CDR3. The CDR3 loop reads CASSHTDTQYF. CDR3 in DNA: TGTGCCAGCAGCCACACAGATACGCAGTATTTT.

This chain joins TRBV9 and TRBJ1-5; D may be TRBD1 (6 bases). V dropped 4 bases and J dropped 5 bases, with 13 bases sitting between them. There are 14 residues in the CDR3. Germline V gene data show CDR1 as SGDLS and CDR2 as YYNGEE. The chain's CDR3 is CASSPGTPHQPQHF. The CDR3 bases are TGTGCCAGCAGCCCAGGGACACCCCATCAGCCCCAGCATTTT.

This clone was counted a few times. The chain carries TRBV29-1 and TRBJ1-2; unclear D gene. Germline V gene data show CDR1 as SQVTM and CDR2 as ANQGSEA. The ends were cut back, 4 bases at V and 1 base at J, with 7 bases in the middle. The CDR3 loop spans 12 amino acids. The CDR3 protein is CSVALYNYGYTF. The CDR3, as DNA: TGCAGCGTTGCCCTTTATAACTATGGCTACACCTTC.

Points on this clone: The sample has other DNA sequences that encode this CDR3 too. The gene calls are TRBV13 and TRBJ2-7; TRBD1 matches 8 bases. With V trimmed by 4 bases and J by 1 base, 3 bases remained unmatched. Germline V CDR1 and CDR2: PRHDT, FYEKMQ (reference sequence). The CDR3 runs to 14 residues. CDR3 amino acids: CASSSNRGSYEQYF. DNA of the CDR3: TGTGCCAGCAGCTCAAACAGGGGGTCCTACGAGCAGTACTTC.

The genes are TRBV9 and TRBJ1-5, with TRBD1 as a possible D gene (6 bases). V shed 3 bases and J shed 0 bases, with 10 bases lying between them. Per germline, CDR1 SGDLS and CDR2 YYNGEE. The CDR3 extends over 15 amino acids. The CDR3 bases are TGTGCCAGCAGCGAGGGGGGTTATAGCAATCAGCCCCAGCATTTT. The encoded protein is CASSEGGYSNQPQHF. The complete variable domain, with remaining parts taken from reference TRBV9 and TRBJ1-5, reads DSGVTQTPKHLITATGQRVTLRCSPRSGDLSVYWYQQSLDQGLQFLIQYYNGEERAKGNILERFSAQQFPDLHSELNLSSLELGDSALYFCASSEGGYSNQPQHFGDGTRLSIL.

This chain joins TRBV7-3 and TRBJ2-1, with 7 bases that match TRBD2. Germline CDR1 reads SGHTA; CDR2 reads FQGTGA. V shed 1 base, J shed 2 bases, and the junction held 2 bases outside the gene matches. This CDR3 has 15 residues. CDR3 region: CASSLRREPYNEQFF. The CDR3 bases are TGTGCCAGCAGCTTAAGGCGGGAGCCCTACAATGAGCAGTTCTTC.

The chain uses TRBV4-3 and TRBJ2-2, with 10 bases lining up with TRBD1. CDR3 length: 16 amino acids. Germline V gene sequence: CDR1 LGHNA, CDR2 YSLEER. J lost 5 bases, V lost 0 bases, and 3 bases had no gene match. The CDR3 protein is CASSQDWDRGTGELFF. The CDR3, as DNA: TGCGCCAGCAGCCAAGATTGGGACAGGGGAACCGGGGAGCTGTTTTTT.

The chain recombines TRBV4-3 with TRBJ2-2; D possibly matches TRBD1 or TRBD2 (5 bases each). Per germline, CDR1 LGHNA and CDR2 YSLEER. V was pared by 0 bases and J by 6 bases, with 11 bases between. This CDR3 contains 15 residues. CDR3 bases: TGCGCCAGCAGCCAAGACAAACTAGGGGCCGGGGAGCTGTTTTTT. Translated, it gives CASSQDKLGAGELFF.

The chain has TRBV11-3 and TRBJ2-5; TRBD1 aligns across 8 bases. The CDR3 length is 18 residues. V trimming: 7 bases; J trimming: 4 bases; junction bases outside the gene matches: 20. CDR1 and CDR2 from the germline V gene are SGHNT and YENEEA. Here the CDR3 reads CASTIGWAQGQGRETQYF. In DNA form, the CDR3 reads TGTGCCAGCACCATTGGGTGGGCCCAAGGACAGGGCCGAGAGACCCAGTACTTC.

This clone was seen a handful of times. The genes are TRBV28 and TRBJ2-2; 10 nucleotides align to TRBD2. V was pared by 5 bases and J by 0 bases, with 6 bases of the junction left unmatched. Germline assignment: CDR1 MDHEN and CDR2 SYDVKM. This CDR3 is 17 amino acids long. The CDR3 region is CASSPRTSGTNTGELFF. CDR3 sequence (DNA): TGTGCCAGCAGTCCCAGGACTAGCGGAACGAACACCGGGGAGCTGTTTTTT.